The sequence of this TCR beta chain was determined in a study of CD8+ T cells in alopecia areata. Study-level background: Among treated patients, oral tofacitinib was administered at 5 to 10 mg twice daily. Study-wide results and caveats: Although TCR sharing was seen in mice, sharing across patients was less clear, possibly for HLA-related reasons. Scalp sequencing captures resident alphabeta T cells of normal skin too. Higher clonality and more expanded CD8+ clones appeared in lesional than normal scalp.

RNA was extracted and reverse transcribed into cDNA as the sequencing template. Measured with immunoSEQ multiplex PCR; TCRdb has only the in-frame clones, and not every one. The data hold over 85,000 clones, with 41% observed a single time. This clone was seen only a few times. The antigen remains undetermined. Germline V gives CDR1 KGHSH, CDR2 LQKENI. V shed 2 bases and J 3 bases; nucleotides not matched to a gene: 8. The CDR3 has 16 amino acids. The V and J genes are TRBV18 and TRBJ1-1, with 8 nucleotides matching TRBD1. The sample taken for sequencing was CD4+ T cells sorted from blood. The sequence was obtained from a human donor with alopecia areata. The CDR3 spells CASSPLRTGPYTEAFF. CDR3 in DNA: TGTGCCAGCTCACCATTGAGGACAGGGCCATACACTGAAGCTTTCTTT.